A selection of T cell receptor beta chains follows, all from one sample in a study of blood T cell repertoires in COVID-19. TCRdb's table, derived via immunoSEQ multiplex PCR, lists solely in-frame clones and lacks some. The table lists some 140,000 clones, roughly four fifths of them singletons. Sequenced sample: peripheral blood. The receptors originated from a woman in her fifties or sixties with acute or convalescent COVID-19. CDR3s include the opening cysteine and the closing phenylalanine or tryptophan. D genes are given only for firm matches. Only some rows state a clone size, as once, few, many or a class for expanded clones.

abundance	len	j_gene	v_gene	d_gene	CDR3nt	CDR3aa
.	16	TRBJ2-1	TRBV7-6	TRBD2	TGTGCCAGCAGCTTAGCCGGCGGGGGGGCATACAATGAGCAGTTCTTC	CASSLAGGGAYNEQFF
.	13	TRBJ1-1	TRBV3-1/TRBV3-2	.	TGTGCCAGCAGCCCCCTGATGGGGCTGGGAGCTTTCTTT	CASSPLMGLGAFF
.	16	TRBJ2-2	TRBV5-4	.	TGTGCCAGCAGCCCACCTTTAGGGAGAAGTACCGGGGAGCTGTTTTTT	CASSPPLGRSTGELFF
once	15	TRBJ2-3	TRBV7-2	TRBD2	TGTGCCAGCAGCTTAGACGGGGGGTCGACAGATACGCAGTATTTT	CASSLDGGSTDTQYF
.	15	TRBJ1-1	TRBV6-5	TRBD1	TGTGCCAGCAGTTGGGGGCGGACAGGGGGCACTGAAGCTTTCTTT	CASSWGRTGGTEAFF
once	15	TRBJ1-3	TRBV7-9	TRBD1	TGTGCCAGCAGAGGTGGACAGGGAGATGGAAACACCATATATTTT	CASRGGQGDGNTIYF
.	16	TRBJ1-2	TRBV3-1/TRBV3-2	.	TGTGCCAGCAGCCAGGATCAGGTCGCGGGGAGGAATGGCTACACCTTC	CASSQDQVAGRNGYTF
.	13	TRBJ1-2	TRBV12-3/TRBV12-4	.	TGTGCCAGCAGTTTTTCGGCAGGCTATGGCTACACCTTC	CASSFSAGYGYTF
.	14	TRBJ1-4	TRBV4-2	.	TGTGCCAGCAGCCAAGTGGGCTTCTATGAAAAACTGTTTTTT	CASSQVGFYEKLFF
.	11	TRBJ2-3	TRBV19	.	TGTGCCAGTAGTGAGCAAGATACGCAGTATTTT	CASSEQDTQYF
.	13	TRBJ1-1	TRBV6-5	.	TGTGCCAGCAGTCCGACATTTGCCACTGAAGCTTTCTTT	CASSPTFATEAFF
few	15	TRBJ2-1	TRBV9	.	TGTGCCAGCAGTGGTATGTGGGGGGGCTTCGATGAGCAGTTCTTC	CASSGMWGGFDEQFF
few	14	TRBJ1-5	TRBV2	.	TGTGCCAGCAGCCTGGCGGTGAAAAATCAGCCCCAGCATTTT	CASSLAVKNQPQHF
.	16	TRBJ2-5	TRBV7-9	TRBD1	TGTGCCAGCAGTTACTTGGTAGGGACAGAAAAAGAGACCCAGTACTTC	CASSYLVGTEKETQYF
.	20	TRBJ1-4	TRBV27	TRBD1	TGTGCCAGCAGTGCCCGGGCGGCTAGGACAGGCGGATCAACTAATGAAAAACTGTTTTTT	CASSARAARTGGSTNEKLFF
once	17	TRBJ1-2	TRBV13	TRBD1	TGTGCCAGCAGCTCCCGGGACAGGGGGCGCGGTGGCTATGGCTACACCTTC	CASSSRDRGRGGYGYTF
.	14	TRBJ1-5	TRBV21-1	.	TGTGCCAGCAGCAACTCCGGGACAGGGAAGCCCCAGCATTTT	CASSNSGTGKPQHF
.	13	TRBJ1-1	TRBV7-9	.	TGTGCCACCGCTTTTCAGGGGCAAACTGAAGCTTTCTTT	CATAFQGQTEAFF
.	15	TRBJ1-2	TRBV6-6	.	TGTGCCAGCAGTCCCACGGCGGCTCCCTACTATGGCTACACCTTC	CASSPTAAPYYGYTF
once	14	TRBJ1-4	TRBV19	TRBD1	TGTGCCAGTAGTGGCCAGGGGGCGCGGGAAAAACTGTTTTTT	CASSGQGAREKLFF
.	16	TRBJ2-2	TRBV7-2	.	TGTGCCAGCAGCCTTCAGACGTCAGGGCTTCCCGGGGAGCTGTTTTTT	CASSLQTSGLPGELFF
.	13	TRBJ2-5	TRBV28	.	TGTGCCAGCAGTTCACGGCCGGGAGAGACCCAGTACTTC	CASSSRPGETQYF
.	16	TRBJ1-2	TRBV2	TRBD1	TGTGCCAGCCTCGGGCGGGACAGGGCCTCTAACTATGGCTACACCTTC	CASLGRDRASNYGYTF
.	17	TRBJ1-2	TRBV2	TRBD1	TGTGCCAGCAGCAATAGGGACAGGGGAGTGGATAACTATGGCTACACCTTC	CASSNRDRGVDNYGYTF
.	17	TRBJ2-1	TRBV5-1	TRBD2	TGCGCCAGCAGCTTGGAACGACTAGCGGGGGGGTACAATGAGCAGTTCTTC	CASSLERLAGGYNEQFF
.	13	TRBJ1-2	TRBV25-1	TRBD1	TGTGCCAGCAGGAGGGGACAGAGCTATGGCTACACCTTC	CASRRGQSYGYTF
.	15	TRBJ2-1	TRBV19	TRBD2	TGTGCCAGTAGTCAGTACAGCGGGGGGTACAATGAGCAGTTCTTC	CASSQYSGGYNEQFF
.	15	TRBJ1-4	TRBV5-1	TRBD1	TGCGCCAGCAGCTTGGGAGGGACAGGTTACGAAAAACTGTTTTTT	CASSLGGTGYEKLFF
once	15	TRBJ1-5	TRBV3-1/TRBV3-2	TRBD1	TGTGCCAGCAGCCAAGGACAGGGAATCAATCAGCCCCAGCATTTT	CASSQGQGINQPQHF
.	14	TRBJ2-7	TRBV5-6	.	TGTGCCAGCAGCTTGGGGACACCGGGCTACGAGCAGTACTTC	CASSLGTPGYEQYF
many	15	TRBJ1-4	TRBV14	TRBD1	TGTGCCAGCAGCCAACTTGACAGGGAGGCTGAAAAACTGTTTTTT	CASSQLDREAEKLFF
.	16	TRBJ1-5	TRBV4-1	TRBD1	TGCGCCAGCAGCCAGTCCGGGACAGCTACTTATCAGCCCCAGCATTTT	CASSQSGTATYQPQHF
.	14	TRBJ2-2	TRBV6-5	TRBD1	TGTGCCAGCCGGGATACAGGGGACACCGGGGAGCTGTTTTTT	CASRDTGDTGELFF
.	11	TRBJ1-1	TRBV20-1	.	TGCAGTGATGTGGCAGGGGAGAAAGCTTTCTTT	CSDVAGEKAFF
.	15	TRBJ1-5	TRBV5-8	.	TGTGCCAGCAGCTTCAGGGGTCCCCCTTCTCAGCCCCAGCATTTT	CASSFRGPPSQPQHF
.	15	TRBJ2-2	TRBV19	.	TGTGCCAGTAGGCCGGGACTCGCGAACACCGGGGAGCTGTTTTTT	CASRPGLANTGELFF
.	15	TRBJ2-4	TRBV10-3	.	TGTGCCATCAGTGAGGAGGGGGGGCGAGGAAACATTCAGTACTTC	CAISEEGGRGNIQYF
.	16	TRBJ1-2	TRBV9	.	TGTGCCAGCAGCCCCCGCCTAGAGGGCTGGAGTAATGGCTACACCTTC	CASSPRLEGWSNGYTF
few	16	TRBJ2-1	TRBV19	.	TGTGCCAGTAGTATAGTTGGGGGCAGGATAATCAATGAGCAGTTCTTC	CASSIVGGRIINEQFF
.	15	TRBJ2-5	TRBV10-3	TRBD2	TGTGCCATCAGTCAAGCGGGGGGCGCGGGAGAGACCCAGTACTTC	CAISQAGGAGETQYF
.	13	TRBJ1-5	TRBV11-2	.	TGTGCCAGCAGCTCCGGGGTAAATCAGCCCCAGCATTTT	CASSSGVNQPQHF
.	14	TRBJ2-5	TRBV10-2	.	TGCGCCAGCAGTGTGTCGGGGCTCGGAGAGACCCAGTACTTC	CASSVSGLGETQYF
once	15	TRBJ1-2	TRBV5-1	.	TGCGCCAGCAGCCCGACACAGGGTTTAGGGTATGGCTACACCTTC	CASSPTQGLGYGYTF
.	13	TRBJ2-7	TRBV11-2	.	TGTGCCAGCAGCTTAGTTCAGGGTTACGAGCAGTACTTC	CASSLVQGYEQYF
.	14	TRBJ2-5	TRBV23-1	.	TGCGCCAGCATGACGCTGGGGGCGAGGGAGACCCAGTACTTC	CASMTLGARETQYF
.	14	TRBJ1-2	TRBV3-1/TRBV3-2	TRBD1	TGTGCCAGCAGCCACACAGGGGGAAACTATGGCTACACCTTC	CASSHTGGNYGYTF
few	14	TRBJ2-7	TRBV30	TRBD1	TGTGCCTGGGGATCGACAGGGAGCTCCTACGAGCAGTACTTC	CAWGSTGSSYEQYF
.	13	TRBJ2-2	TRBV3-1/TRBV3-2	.	TGTGCCAGCAGCCAGAAGGGGTCCGGGGAGCTGTTTTTT	CASSQKGSGELFF
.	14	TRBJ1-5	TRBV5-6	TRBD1	TGTGCCAGCAGCGAAACAGGGGGGGATCAGCCCCAGCATTTT	CASSETGGDQPQHF
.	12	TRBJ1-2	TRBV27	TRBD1	TGTGCCAGCAGTTCGACAGGGGATGGCTACACCTTC	CASSSTGDGYTF
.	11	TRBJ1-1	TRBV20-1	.	TGCAGTGCTGGGGGAGGCACTGAAGCTTTCTTT	CSAGGGTEAFF
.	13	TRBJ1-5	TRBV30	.	TGTGCCTGGAGTGTACAGGGTAATCAGCCCCAGCATTTT	CAWSVQGNQPQHF
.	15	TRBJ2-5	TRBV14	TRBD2	TGTGCCAGCAGCCCGATACTAGCGGGGGTGGAGACCCAGTACTTC	CASSPILAGVETQYF
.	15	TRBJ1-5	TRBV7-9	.	TGTGCCAGCAGCCCTCGGGGGAATAGCAATCAGCCCCAGCATTTT	CASSPRGNSNQPQHF
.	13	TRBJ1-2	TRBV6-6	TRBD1	TGTGCCAGCAGTCGGACAGGAAACTATGGCTACACCTTC	CASSRTGNYGYTF
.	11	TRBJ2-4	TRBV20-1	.	TGCAGTGCTAGAGACGGCAGGGCTCAGTACTTC	CSARDGRAQYF
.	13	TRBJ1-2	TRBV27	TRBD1	TGTGCCAGCAGTTCAGGGACAGCCTATGGCTACACCTTC	CASSSGTAYGYTF
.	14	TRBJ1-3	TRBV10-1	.	TGCGCCAGCAGCGCACAGCTCTCTGGAAACACCATATATTTT	CASSAQLSGNTIYF